The TCR beta chain described here comes from a study of blood T cell repertoires in COVID-19. About the research overall: Italy, Spain and the United States were the sources of the convalescent and acute COVID-19 samples. PBMCs, B-cell-depleted T cells, or T cells were the source of the cDNA or gDNA that made up the material.

The CDR3 is 11 residues long. In the authors' workflow: Amplification of reference gene primers was used by the study to estimate nucleated cell counts. TCRdb's table, derived via immunoSEQ multiplex PCR, lists solely in-frame clones and lacks some. For V, J and clone size, that table is used; D and trimming come from the DNA. The data show approximately 61,000 clones, roughly 80% seen once. This TCR derives from a man aged 65 to 79 with acute or convalescent COVID-19. V usage is TRBV21-1 and J usage is TRBJ2-7; the listed D gene, TRBD2, was not tested against the DNA. TRBV21-1 constitutes a pseudogene. Sequenced: peripheral blood. CDR3 coding DNA: TGTGCCAGCAGGGGAGGGGGAGAGCAGTACTTC. This gives the protein CASRGGGEQYF.